The TCR beta chain described here comes from a study of cytomegalovirus exposure and HLA in healthy donors. V shed 4 bases and J 6 bases; nucleotides not matched to a gene: 10. Germline assignment: CDR1 MNHEY and CDR2 SVGAGI. The CDR3 is 15 residues long. The PCR used 60 Vbeta and 13 Jbeta primers. Produced via immunoSEQ multiplex PCR; TCRdb's table is partial and in-frame only. Of more than 70,000 clones listed, approximately 70% were seen once; the top ten hold around 9.7%. V is TRBV6-5 and J is TRBJ2-7; 9 nucleotides align to TRBD1. This TCR was sampled from a woman in her fifties or sixties in good health and CMV-seropositive. Sequenced: PBMCs. The CDR3 sequence is CASSSPGTGFPEQYF. The DNA for the CDR3 is TGTGCCAGCAGTTCCCCAGGGACAGGGTTCCCCGAGCAGTACTTC.